A selection of T cell receptor beta chains follows, all from one sample in a study of T cell repertoires in cytomegalovirus infection. TCRdb re-derived calls from the reads in MiXCR, one entry per CDR3 protein. The sample includes about 890,000 distinct CDR3 sequences, about a third of them seen just once. Their antigen targets remain unknown. The sample consisted of cultured CD8+ T cells from PBMCs, taken from culture after CMV antigen stimulation. These receptors all come from a human donor in good health (CMV status not recorded). Some clones in this sample may be carry-over from other donors' samples. The conserved cysteine and the conserved F or W are not part of the CDR3 here. Fields, in order: CDR3 length, J gene, V gene, CDR3 protein.

cdr3_length: 12
j_call: TRBJ1-6
v_call: TRBV19
cdr3_aa: ASSKQGVGSPLH

cdr3_length: 12
j_call: TRBJ2-3
v_call: TRBV10-3
cdr3_aa: AIRLAGDLDTQY

cdr3_length: 13
j_call: TRBJ2-3
v_call: TRBV19
cdr3_aa: ASSTRGRAADTQY

cdr3_length: 9
j_call: TRBJ1-2
v_call: TRBV7-9
cdr3_aa: ASSLPINYT

cdr3_length: 12
j_call: TRBJ1-1
v_call: TRBV27
cdr3_aa: ASSIRTGRTEAF

cdr3_length: 15
j_call: TRBJ1-2
v_call: TRBV4-1
cdr3_aa: ASSPMWINGPGYGYT

cdr3_length: 12
j_call: TRBJ2-1
v_call: TRBV19
cdr3_aa: ASRFRTGLDEQF

cdr3_length: 11
j_call: TRBJ1-4
v_call: TRBV2
cdr3_aa: ASRGTVNEKLF

cdr3_length: 14
j_call: TRBJ2-1
v_call: TRBV11-2
cdr3_aa: ASSPSPGFSYNEQF

cdr3_length: 13
j_call: TRBJ2-1
v_call: TRBV28
cdr3_aa: ASSLGRNRGNEQF

cdr3_length: 15
j_call: TRBJ2-2
v_call: TRBV7-9
cdr3_aa: ASSLAWQGTYTGELF

cdr3_length: 14
j_call: TRBJ2-7
v_call: TRBV7-6
cdr3_aa: ASSLGWTGRRNEQY

cdr3_length: 10
j_call: TRBJ2-3
v_call: TRBV20-1
cdr3_aa: SADWGADTQY

cdr3_length: 13
j_call: TRBJ2-1
v_call: TRBV5-6
cdr3_aa: ASRFGPQTYNEQF

cdr3_length: 11
j_call: TRBJ1-1
v_call: TRBV7-9
cdr3_aa: ASTPGGLTEAF

cdr3_length: 11
j_call: TRBJ1-1
v_call: TRBV25-1
cdr3_aa: ASSEAGGTSAF

cdr3_length: 13
j_call: TRBJ2-7
v_call: TRBV19
cdr3_aa: ASSIRDSGPYEQY

cdr3_length: 15
j_call: TRBJ2-7
v_call: TRBV5-4
cdr3_aa: ASSRFPKGRISYEQY

cdr3_length: 9
j_call: TRBJ2-7
v_call: TRBV19
cdr3_aa: ASSNRVEQY

cdr3_length: 13
j_call: TRBJ2-3
v_call: TRBV7-9
cdr3_aa: ASSPLGGAGDTQY

cdr3_length: 12
j_call: TRBJ2-1
v_call: TRBV2
cdr3_aa: ASMVTGSYNEQF

cdr3_length: 11
j_call: TRBJ1-5
v_call: TRBV19
cdr3_aa: ATDFPGNQPQH

cdr3_length: 12
j_call: TRBJ1-1
v_call: TRBV28
cdr3_aa: ASSLEAGITEAF

cdr3_length: 11
j_call: TRBJ2-3
v_call: TRBV5-4
cdr3_aa: ASRSGGGYTQY

cdr3_length: 16
j_call: TRBJ2-3
v_call: TRBV7-8
cdr3_aa: ASSSLLASGGADDTQY

cdr3_length: 15
j_call: TRBJ2-4
v_call: TRBV12-3/TRBV12-4
cdr3_aa: ASSFIFRGVAKNIQY

cdr3_length: 11
j_call: TRBJ2-1
v_call: TRBV6-2/TRBV6-3
cdr3_aa: ASSYYLYNEQF

cdr3_length: 14
j_call: TRBJ2-1
v_call: TRBV19
cdr3_aa: ASSIMDNPGYNEQF

cdr3_length: 13
j_call: TRBJ2-2
v_call: TRBV27
cdr3_aa: ASSPFWGTTGELF

cdr3_length: 9
j_call: TRBJ1-2
v_call: TRBV9
cdr3_aa: ASDNLIGYT

cdr3_length: 15
j_call: TRBJ2-3
v_call: TRBV4-2
cdr3_aa: ASSQVIQVPSTDTQY

cdr3_length: 13
j_call: TRBJ2-3
v_call: TRBV7-6
cdr3_aa: ASSRRDSLGDTQY

cdr3_length: 12
j_call: TRBJ1-6
v_call: TRBV27
cdr3_aa: ASCGGNYNSPLH

cdr3_length: 12
j_call: TRBJ1-1
v_call: TRBV20-1
cdr3_aa: SARAAGGKSEAF

cdr3_length: 13
j_call: TRBJ1-1
v_call: TRBV20-1
cdr3_aa: SARDRQGLNTEAF

cdr3_length: 13
j_call: TRBJ2-7
v_call: TRBV7-9
cdr3_aa: ASSTGLASSYEQY

cdr3_length: 14
j_call: TRBJ1-1
v_call: TRBV19
cdr3_aa: ASQPLVRQASTEAF

cdr3_length: 14
j_call: TRBJ2-1
v_call: TRBV5-1
cdr3_aa: ASRSPGQGAYNEQF

cdr3_length: 14
j_call: TRBJ2-7
v_call: TRBV19
cdr3_aa: ASQPSAGAAVHEQY

cdr3_length: 12
j_call: TRBJ1-1
v_call: TRBV19
cdr3_aa: ASSILGALTEAF

cdr3_length: 14
j_call: TRBJ2-1
v_call: TRBV11-2
cdr3_aa: ASSSKRRSSYNEQF

cdr3_length: 13
j_call: TRBJ1-5
v_call: TRBV27
cdr3_aa: ASSLSGAYNQPQH

cdr3_length: 14
j_call: TRBJ2-1
v_call: TRBV7-2
cdr3_aa: ASSPKGRNSYNEQF

cdr3_length: 13
j_call: TRBJ1-5
v_call: TRBV5-6
cdr3_aa: ASSLRRRPNQPQH